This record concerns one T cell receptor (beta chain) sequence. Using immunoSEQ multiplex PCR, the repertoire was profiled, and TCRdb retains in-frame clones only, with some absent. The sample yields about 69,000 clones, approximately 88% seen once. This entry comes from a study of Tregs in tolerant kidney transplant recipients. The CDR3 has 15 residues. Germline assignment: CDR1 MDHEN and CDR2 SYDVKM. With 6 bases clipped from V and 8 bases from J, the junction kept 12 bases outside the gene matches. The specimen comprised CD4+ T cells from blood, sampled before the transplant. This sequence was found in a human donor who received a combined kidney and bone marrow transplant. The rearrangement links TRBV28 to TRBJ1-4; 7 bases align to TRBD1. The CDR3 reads CASRVMDRLKEKLFF. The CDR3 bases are TGTGCCAGCAGGGTCATGGACAGGCTCAAGGAAAAACTGTTTTTT.